The T cell receptor (beta chain) described here comes from a study of lung T cells in sarcoidosis with Löfgren's syndrome. Across the study: Repertoire analyses centered on Löfgren's syndrome patients.

TCRdb fed the reads into MiXCR, producing one record per CDR3 protein. In the table there are 2,000 to 2,500 distinct CDR3 sequences, over 15% of which are singletons. General study findings and limits: Löfgren's syndrome patients reportedly showed greatest TRAV12-1 and TRBV2 expansion versus controls.

This clonotype has just a few counts. Its cognate antigen is unknown. With 8 bases removed from V and 6 bases from J, the gap between germline ends came to 7 bases. The germline V gene encodes CDR1 SNHLY and CDR2 FYNNEI. The CDR3 has 11 residues. The sequenced material came from CD4+ T cells from bronchoalveolar lavage. The TCR was taken from a human donor with sarcoidosis (Löfgren's syndrome or another form), or a control subject (not recorded which). The chain recombines TRBV2 with TRBJ2-2; D unclear. For the CDR3, the DNA is TGTGCCAGCGGCCCTCCCGGGGAGCTGTTTTTT. Protein sequence: CASGPPGELFF. The full variable domain, its missing parts supplied by reference TRBV2 and TRBJ2-2, is EPEVTQTPSHQVTQMGQEVILRCVPISNHLYFYWYRQILGQKVEFLVSFYNNEISEKSEIFDDQFSVERPDGSNFTLKIRSTKLEDSAMYFCASGPPGELFFGEGSRLTVL.